Following are 18 T cell receptor beta chains from one sample sequenced in a study of immune evolution from preneoplasia to lung adenocarcinoma. Clones were sequenced by immunoSEQ multiplex PCR, and TCRdb holds only the in-frame ones, with some missing. The sample shows roughly 4,000 clones, around 80% of them seen only once. The sample consisted of FFPE minimally invasive lung adenocarcinoma tissue. The receptors originated from a person aged 50-70 years with lung adenocarcinoma.

The genes are TRBV30 and TRBJ1-4, with 9 bases lining up with TRBD1. The junction had 11 bases not matched to a gene; V was cut back by 2 bases and J by 4 bases. Per germline, CDR1 GTSNPN and CDR2 SVGIG (reference sequence). This CDR3 has 17 residues. This CDR3 is CAWSRVTGTGFNEKLFF. The CDR3 DNA reads TGTGCCTGGAGTAGGGTAACCGGGACAGGGTTTAATGAAAAACTGTTTTTT.

This chain joins TRBV28 and TRBJ2-2; tentatively, D is TRBD2 (6 bases). CDR1 and CDR2 from the germline V gene are MDHEN and SYDVKM. Trimming left V 5 bases short and J 4 bases short, with 17 bases between. The CDR3 consists of 16 residues. CDR3 sequence: CASSPSGTPLTGELFF. The DNA of the CDR3 is TGTGCCAGCAGTCCCTCCGGGACTCCCCTCACCGGGGAGCTGTTTTTT.

The chain carries TRBV2 and TRBJ1-4, with 9 bases matching TRBD1. J was trimmed by 7 bases and V by 2 bases; bases with no gene match: 2. The CDR3 loop spans 14 amino acids. The germline V gene encodes CDR1 SNHLY and CDR2 FYNNEI. The CDR3 DNA reads TGTGCCAGCAGTGAAAAGACAGGGGGTGAAAAACTGTTTTTT. It yields the protein CASSEKTGGEKLFF.

About this clone: At one end, the junction sequence differs from germline, possibly due to a read error. The gene calls are TRBV7-9 and TRBJ2-5; D perhaps matches TRBD2 (5 bases). Germline lookup yields CDR1 SEHNR and CDR2 FQNEAQ (reference sequence). The length of the CDR3 is 14 residues. The CDR3 sequence is CVSTRLGGDETQYF. The CDR3, as DNA: TGTGTCAGCACCCGGTTAGGAGGCGATGAGACCCAGTACTTC.

The chain joins TRBV6-1 to TRBJ2-3; D possibly corresponds to TRBD2 (6 bases). The V gene lost 9 bases and the J gene lost 2 bases, with 18 bases spanning the gap. The CDR3 totals 15 residues. Germline V gene lookup returns CDR1 MNHNS and CDR2 SASEGT. CDR3 sequence (DNA): TGTGCCAGTTACCCCGGGACTCGCACCACAGATACGCAGTATTTT. Translation gives CASYPGTRTTDTQYF.

V is TRBV7-9 and J is TRBJ2-3, with 8 bases fitting TRBD2. The V and J ends lost 2 bases and 5 bases, in that order; junction bases with no gene match: 6. This CDR3 spans 15 amino acids. Looked up from germline, CDR1 is SEHNR and CDR2 is FQNEAQ (reference sequence). CDR3 protein: CASSLFSGAKDTQYF. The CDR3 DNA follows: TGTGCCAGCAGCTTATTTAGCGGGGCCAAAGATACGCAGTATTTT.

As DNA, the CDR3 is TGTGCCAGCAGCGAAGGGCGGGGTTTTGGCTACACCTTC. It encodes CASSEGRGFGYTF. The rearrangement joins TRBV11-2 to TRBJ1-2; D remains unclear. The V end was cut by 5 bases, the J end by 7 bases, with 14 bases between. The germline CDR1 and CDR2 sequences are SGHAT and FQNNGV. The CDR3 length is 13 residues.

This clone was detected only a few times. This CDR3 reads CASSLRSGGMKAFF. Written as DNA, the CDR3 is TGTGCCAGCAGCTTACGTTCAGGGGGCATGAAAGCTTTCTTT. The chain joins TRBV11-1 to TRBJ1-1; 8 nucleotides match TRBD1. The CDR3 sequence is 14 residues long. Germline loops: CDR1 SGHAT, CDR2 FQDESV (reference sequence). The V and J ends lost 2 bases and 9 bases, in that order; junction bases with no gene match: 8.

The chain links TRBV19 to TRBJ1-6; D call uncertain. Trimming stripped 5 bases from V and 0 bases from J, with 17 bases between. The CDR3 has 18 residues. The germline gives CDR1 LNHDA, CDR2 SQIVND (reference sequence). CDR3: CASSGLTRTGSYNSPLHF. CDR3 nucleotide sequence: TGTGCCAGTAGTGGACTTACAAGGACTGGCTCCTATAATTCACCCCTCCACTTT.

The V call is TRBV6-1, the J call TRBJ1-5, with 10 bases lining up with TRBD1. Germline V CDR1 and CDR2: MNHNS, SASEGT. Unmatched junction bases numbered 14, after V lost 6 bases and J lost 0 bases. CDR3 size: 19 residues. Here the CDR3 reads CASSEWGQGLGYSNQPQHF. The CDR3 DNA reads TGTGCCAGCAGCGAATGGGGACAGGGGTTAGGATATAGCAATCAGCCCCAGCATTTT.

The chain has TRBV19 and TRBJ1-1; TRBD1 might be the D (5 bases). There are 13 residues in the CDR3. V was pared by 3 bases and J by 6 bases, with 11 bases between. Germline assignment: CDR1 LNHDA and CDR2 SQIVND (reference sequence). DNA of the CDR3: TGTGCCAGTAGTATCCTCATGGGGGCTGAAGCTTTCTTT. Encoded protein: CASSILMGAEAFF. The full variable domain, rest sourced from reference TRBV19 and TRBJ1-1, is DGGITQSPKYLFRKEGQNVTLSCEQNLNHDAMYWYRQDPGQGLRLIYYSQIVNDFQKGDIAEGYSVSREKKESFPLTVTSAQKNPTAFYLCASSILMGAEAFFGQGTRLTVV.

In DNA, the CDR3 is TGCGCCAGCAGCTTCGATTGGGGCAGCTCCTACGAGCAGTACTTC. Its translation is CASSFDWGSSYEQYF. The chain couples TRBV5-1 to TRBJ2-7, with D possibly matching TRBD1 (5 bases). V shed 2 bases and J shed 0 bases, with 12 bases lying between them. Germline CDR1 and CDR2: SGHRS and YFSETQ. This CDR3 is built from 15 residues.

The chain joins TRBV4-2 to TRBJ2-6; 10 nucleotides line up with TRBD1. The CDR3 is 16 amino acids. The V segment lost 5 bases and the J segment 4 bases; nucleotides outside the gene matches: 5. Germline lookup yields CDR1 LGHNA and CDR2 YNFKEQ. CDR3 residues: CASSTGTGEGANVLTF. CDR3 in DNA: TGTGCCAGCAGCACCGGGACAGGGGAAGGGGCCAACGTCCTGACTTTC.

The rearrangement joins TRBV13 to TRBJ2-7; weak D call: TRBD2 (5 bases). Per the germline V gene, CDR1 is PRHDT and CDR2 is FYEKMQ (reference sequence). This CDR3 spans 14 amino acids. V lost 4 bases, J lost 4 bases, and 14 bases lay in between. The CDR3 coding sequence is TGTGCCAGCAGCTCGTTGTCGGGGAAGTACGAGCAGTACTTC. Translated: CASSSLSGKYEQYF.

The V and J genes are TRBV7-2 and TRBJ1-2; D not resolved. This CDR3 spans 12 amino acids. Germline assignment: CDR1 SGHTA and CDR2 FQGNSA. Trimming took off 4 bases at V and 8 bases at J, with 11 bases between the two ends. The CDR3 reads CASSSPPGGYTF. The CDR3 DNA follows: TGTGCCAGCAGCTCACCCCCAGGCGGCTACACCTTC.

CDR3 sequence: CASRTTGKSSYNEQFF. As DNA, the CDR3 is TGTGCCAGCAGAACCACAGGGAAAAGCTCCTACAATGAGCAGTTCTTC. The V call is TRBV7-9, the J call TRBJ2-1, with a possible D match to TRBD1 (6 bases). There are 16 residues in the CDR3. CDR1 and CDR2 from the germline V gene are SEHNR and FQNEAQ (reference sequence). V was cut by 6 bases and J by 0 bases, with 15 bases left in between.

This clone was detected once. This chain uses TRBV10-3 with TRBJ1-1, with 7 bases matching TRBD1. Germline-derived CDR1 and CDR2 are ENHRY and SYGVKD. The J segment lost 0 bases and the V segment lost 10 bases, leaving 5 bases of the junction unmatched. This CDR3 has 13 amino acids. The chain's CDR3 is CAKRQGLNTEAFF. CDR3 DNA sequence: TGTGCCAAAAGACAGGGACTGAACACTGAAGCTTTCTTT.

This clone was observed a few times. The J gene is TRBJ1-1, the V gene TRBV4-2, with 9 positions matching TRBD1. Germline loops: CDR1 LGHNA, CDR2 YNFKEQ. This CDR3 comprises 14 residues. Trimming took 5 bases from V and 5 from J; bases not matched to a gene: 6. CDR3 in DNA: TGTGCCAGCAGCGGGGACAGGGTGGAGACTGAAGCTTTCTTT. Its translation: CASSGDRVETEAFF.